The entry below gives a single T cell receptor (beta chain) sequence along with its context. This sample stems from a study of cytomegalovirus exposure and HLA in healthy donors. Method: immunoSEQ multiplex PCR; TCRdb's copy keeps in-frame clones and lacks some. The sample holds about 98,000 clones, around 90% seen once. CDR1 is MNHNS, CDR2 SASEGT, per germline. The V gene end was trimmed by 4 bases and the J gene end by 7 bases; junction bases not matched to a gene: 3. CDR3 length: 12 amino acids. The rearrangement joins TRBV6-1 to TRBJ1-2; 7 bases are shared with TRBD1. The TCR sequence derives from a woman aged 25 to 39 in good health and CMV-seronegative. Sequencing used PBMCs. CDR3 sequence reads: CASSAYRGGYTF. The CDR3, as DNA: TGTGCCAGCAGTGCCTACAGGGGTGGCTACACCTTC.